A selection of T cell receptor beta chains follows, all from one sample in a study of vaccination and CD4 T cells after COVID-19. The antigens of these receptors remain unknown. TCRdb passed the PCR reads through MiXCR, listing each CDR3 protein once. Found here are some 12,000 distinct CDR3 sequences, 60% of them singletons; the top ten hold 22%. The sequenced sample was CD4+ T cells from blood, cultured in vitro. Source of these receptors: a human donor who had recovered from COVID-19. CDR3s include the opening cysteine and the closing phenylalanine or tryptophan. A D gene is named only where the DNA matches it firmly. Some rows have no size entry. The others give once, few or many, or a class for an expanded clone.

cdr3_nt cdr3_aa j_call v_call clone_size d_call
TGCGCCAGCAGTGGGTCAGGCCTCTACGAGCAGTACTTC CASSGSGLYEQYF TRBJ2-7 TRBV6-1 . .
. CASRALRAGELFF TRBJ2-2 TRBV2 . .
TGTGCCAGCAGCTCAGACCAGGGTAGCACAGATACGCAGTATTTT CASSSDQGSTDTQYF TRBJ2-3 TRBV7-3 few .
TGTGCCAGCAGCTCGGCGATGAACACTGAAGCTTTCTTT CASSSAMNTEAFF TRBJ1-1 TRBV7-3 . .
TGTGCCAGCAGTCTCCTCGGACAGTCAGATCGTGGCTACACCTTC CASSLLGQSDRGYTF TRBJ1-2 TRBV6-1 . .
TGTGCCAGCAGCCAACTCTTAGGGCACACAGATACGCAGTATTTT CASSQLLGHTDTQYF TRBJ2-3 TRBV7-2 . .
TGTGCCTGGAGTGTAGCCAGGGGCTTTGGTGGCTACACCTTC CAWSVARGFGGYTF TRBJ1-2 TRBV30 . .
TGTGCCAGCAGTTTTAGGAGGGACTCACCCCTCCACTTT CASSFRRDSPLHF TRBJ1-6 TRBV28 once .
TGTGCCTGGAGTCCAGGGGGCCGTCAGCCCCAGCATTTT CAWSPGGRQPQHF TRBJ1-5 TRBV30 once TRBD1
TGTGCCAGCAGAGGGGGTTTTGGCACAGATACGCAGTATTTT CASRGGFGTDTQYF TRBJ2-3 TRBV25-1 . .
TGTGCCACCAGCAGAGGAGGCGGAAGCACAGATACGCAGTATTTT CATSRGGGSTDTQYF TRBJ2-3 TRBV15 . .
TGCAGTGCTAGCCCCGGACTAGCCTACGAGCAGTACTTC CSASPGLAYEQYF TRBJ2-7 TRBV20-1 few TRBD2
TGCGCCAGCAGCTTGGGTGGAAACCAAGAGACCCAGTACTTC CASSLGGNQETQYF TRBJ2-5 TRBV7-9 . .
TGTGCCAGTAGTACAGCAAATAGCAATCAGCCCCAGCATTTT CASSTANSNQPQHF TRBJ1-5 TRBV19 . .
TGCAGTGCTCACGCTTTCGGGCGGGTGAACTCCTACGAGCAGTACTTC CSAHAFGRVNSYEQYF TRBJ2-7 TRBV20-1 few .
TGTGCCAGCACCAAGGACGTGGCGGACGGCACCGGGGAGCTGTTTTTT CASTKDVADGTGELFF TRBJ2-2 TRBV2 . .
TGTGCCAGCAGCCTTGGACAGGGGGCAAACGAGCAGTACTTC CASSLGQGANEQYF TRBJ2-7 TRBV7-2 . TRBD1
TGCAGTGGGCAAGGGACGGTGAATTCACCCCTCCACTTT CSGQGTVNSPLHF TRBJ1-6 TRBV20-1 . .
TGTGCCAGCAGCTATATTAGCGGTTCCTCCTACGAGCAGTACTTC CASSYISGSSYEQYF TRBJ2-7 TRBV6-1 . .
TGTGCCAGCGACGACAGGCTCCAGCCCCAGCATTTT CASDDRLQPQHF TRBJ1-5 TRBV6-1 . .
TGTGCCAGCACCAGGACGGGAAGCTCTGGAAACACCATATATTTT CASTRTGSSGNTIYF TRBJ1-3 TRBV28 . .
TGTGCCAGCAGTTACGCGGGAGTTGAGGGGGATACGCAGTATTTT CASSYAGVEGDTQYF TRBJ2-3 TRBV6-2/TRBV6-3 few TRBD2
TGTGCCACCAACAGCGCCACAGGGAACTATGGCTACACCTTC CATNSATGNYGYTF TRBJ1-2 TRBV24-1 few .
TGCAGTGCGTTGACTAGCGGGCAAACCTACGAGCAGTACTTC CSALTSGQTYEQYF TRBJ2-7 TRBV20-1 . TRBD2
TGCAGTGCTAGGCCTCTGGGGAATCAGCCCCAGCATTTT CSARPLGNQPQHF TRBJ1-5 TRBV20-1 . .